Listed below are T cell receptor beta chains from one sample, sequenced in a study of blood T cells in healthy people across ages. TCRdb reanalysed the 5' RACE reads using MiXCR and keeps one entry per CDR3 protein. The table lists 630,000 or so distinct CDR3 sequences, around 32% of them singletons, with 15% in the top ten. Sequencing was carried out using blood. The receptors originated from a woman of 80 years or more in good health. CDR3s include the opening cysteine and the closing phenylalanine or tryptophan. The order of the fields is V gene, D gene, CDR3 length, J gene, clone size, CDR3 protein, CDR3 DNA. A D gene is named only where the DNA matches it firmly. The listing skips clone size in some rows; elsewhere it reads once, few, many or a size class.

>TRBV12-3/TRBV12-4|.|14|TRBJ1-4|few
CASTEGSPNEKLFF
TGTGCCAGCACCGAGGGGTCCCCTAATGAAAAACTGTTTTTT
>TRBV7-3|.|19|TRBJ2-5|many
CASSLNAPGLFPEKETQYF
TGTGCCAGCAGCTTAAATGCGCCGGGACTCTTTCCGGAAAAGGAGACCCAGTACTTC
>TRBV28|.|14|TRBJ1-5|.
CASRLTRDNQPQHF
TGTGCCAGCAGGTTAACACGCGACAATCAGCCCCAGCATTTT
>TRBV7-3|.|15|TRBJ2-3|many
CASTEKVQGPDTQYF
TGTGCCAGCACCGAAAAGGTGCAGGGCCCAGATACGCAGTATTTT
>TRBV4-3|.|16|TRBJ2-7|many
CASSQDRQIPAYEQYF
TGCGCCAGCAGCCAAGACCGGCAGATTCCTGCCTACGAGCAGTACTTC
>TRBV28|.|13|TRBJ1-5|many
CATHQGGNQPQHF
TGTGCCACCCACCAGGGAGGCAATCAGCCCCAGCATTTT
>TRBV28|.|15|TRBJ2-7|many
CASNGPGGPTYEQYF
TGTGCCAGCAATGGCCCGGGGGGCCCTACCTACGAGCAGTACTTC
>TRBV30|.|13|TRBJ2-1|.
CAWSGSRGNEQFF
TGTGCCTGGAGTGGGAGCAGGGGCAATGAGCAGTTCTTC
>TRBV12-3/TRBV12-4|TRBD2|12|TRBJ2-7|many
CASTPGGGEQYF
TGTGCCAGCACTCCGGGGGGAGGCGAGCAGTACTTC
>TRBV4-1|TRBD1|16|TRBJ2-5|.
CASSQGRTGEVETQYF
TGCGCCAGCAGCCAAGGCCGGACAGGGGAAGTAGAGACCCAGTACTTC
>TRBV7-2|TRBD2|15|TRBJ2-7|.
CASSWVLAGGFEQYF
TGTGCCAGCAGCTGGGTTTTGGCGGGAGGTTTCGAGCAGTACTTC
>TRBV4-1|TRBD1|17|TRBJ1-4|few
CASSQDTGQEDHEKLFF
TGCGCCAGCAGCCAAGACACCGGACAGGAGGACCATGAAAAACTGTTTTTT
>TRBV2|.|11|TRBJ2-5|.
CANSERETQYF
TGTGCCAACAGTGAGAGGGAGACCCAGTACTTC
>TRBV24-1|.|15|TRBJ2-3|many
CATSDSSPGTDTQYF
TGTGCCACCAGTGATTCCTCTCCAGGAACTGATACGCAGTATTTT
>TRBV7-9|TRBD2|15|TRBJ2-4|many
CASSHRRGAANIQYF
TGTGCCAGCAGCCACAGGCGGGGGGCGGCAAACATTCAGTACTTC
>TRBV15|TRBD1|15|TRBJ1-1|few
CATSGRTGVNTEAFF
TGTGCCACCAGCGGTAGGACAGGGGTGAACACTGAAGCTTTCTTT
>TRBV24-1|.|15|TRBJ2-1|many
CATSKSGGPYNEQFF
TGTGCCACCAGCAAATCCGGGGGCCCCTACAATGAGCAGTTCTTC
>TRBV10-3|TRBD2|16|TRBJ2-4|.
CAISNGREGAKNIQYF
TGTGCCATCAGTAACGGAAGGGAGGGAGCCAAAAACATTCAGTACTTC
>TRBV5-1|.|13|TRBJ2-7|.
CASSFTDTLEQYF
TGCGCCAGCAGCTTTACGGACACCCTCGAGCAGTACTTC
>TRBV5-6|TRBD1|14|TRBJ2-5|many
CASIRQGGQETQYF
TGTGCCAGCATCCGACAGGGCGGCCAAGAGACCCAGTACTTC
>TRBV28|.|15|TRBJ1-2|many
CASSLLRGTNYGYTF
TGTGCCAGCAGTTTATTGCGGGGAACTAACTATGGCTACACCTTC
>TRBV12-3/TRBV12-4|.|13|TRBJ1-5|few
CASSFSADQPQHF
TGTGCCAGCAGTTTTAGTGCAGATCAGCCCCAGCATTTT
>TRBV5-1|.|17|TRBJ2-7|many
CASSLVGGGSTGLEQYF
TGCGCCAGCAGCTTGGTAGGGGGTGGTTCGACGGGTTTGGAGCAGTACTTC
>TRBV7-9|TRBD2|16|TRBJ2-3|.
CASSSLAGSRTDTQYF
TGTGCCAGCAGCTCCCTAGCGGGGAGTCGCACAGATACGCAGTATTTT
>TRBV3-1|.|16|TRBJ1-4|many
CASSQDWQATNEKLFF
TGTGCCAGCAGCCAAGATTGGCAGGCAACTAATGAAAAACTGTTTTTT
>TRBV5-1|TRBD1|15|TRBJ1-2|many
CASSPEPGTGGGYTF
TGCGCCAGCAGCCCCGAGCCCGGGACAGGGGGAGGCTACACCTTC
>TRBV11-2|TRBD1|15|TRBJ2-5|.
CANSSSQGARETQYF
TGTGCCAACAGCTCTAGCCAGGGGGCAAGAGAGACCCAGTACTTC
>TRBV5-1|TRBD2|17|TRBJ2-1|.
CASSSRLASSPRNEQFF
TGCGCCAGCAGCTCAAGACTAGCGAGCTCCCCTAGGAATGAGCAGTTCTTC
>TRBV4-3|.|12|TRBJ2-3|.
CASSSSADTQYF
TGCGCCAGCAGTTCCAGTGCAGATACGCAGTATTTT
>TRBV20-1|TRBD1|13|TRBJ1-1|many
CSAGQGAHTEAFF
TGCAGTGCCGGACAGGGGGCCCACACTGAAGCTTTCTTT
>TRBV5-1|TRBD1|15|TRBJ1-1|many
CASSSRQGRNTEAFF
TGCGCCAGCAGCAGCCGACAGGGGCGGAACACTGAAGCTTTCTTT
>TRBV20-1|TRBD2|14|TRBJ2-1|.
CSALGLAGSNEQFF
TGCAGTGCTCTGGGACTAGCGGGGAGCAATGAGCAGTTCTTC
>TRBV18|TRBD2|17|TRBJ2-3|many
CASSPRVRGGQADTQYF
TGTGCCAGCTCACCACGGGTTCGGGGGGGCCAGGCAGATACGCAGTATTTT
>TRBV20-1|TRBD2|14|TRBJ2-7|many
CSATKGGVGYEQYF
TGCAGTGCTACGAAGGGAGGGGTCGGCTACGAGCAGTACTTC
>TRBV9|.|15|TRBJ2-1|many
CASSPGGGPYNEQFF
TGTGCCAGCAGCCCAGGGGGGGGGCCCTACAATGAGCAGTTCTTC
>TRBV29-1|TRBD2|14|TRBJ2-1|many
CSVLPGLAADEQFF
TGCAGCGTTCTACCGGGACTAGCGGCGGATGAGCAGTTCTTC
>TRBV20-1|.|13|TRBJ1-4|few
CSAGGQSGEKLFF
TGCAGTGCTGGGGGACAATCGGGAGAAAAACTGTTTTTT
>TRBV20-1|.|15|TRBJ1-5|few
CSAGLGVASNQPQHF
TGCAGTGCCGGACTGGGGGTGGCGAGCAATCAGCCCCAGCATTTT
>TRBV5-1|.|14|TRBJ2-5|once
CASSYRQSQETQYF
TGCGCCAGCAGCTACAGACAGAGCCAAGAGACCCAGTACTTC
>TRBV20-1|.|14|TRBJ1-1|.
CSASEAKVGTEAFF
TGCAGTGCTAGCGAGGCGAAAGTCGGCACTGAAGCTTTCTTT
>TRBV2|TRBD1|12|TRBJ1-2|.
CASSGDRAGYTF
TGTGCCAGCAGTGGGGACAGGGCTGGCTACACCTTC
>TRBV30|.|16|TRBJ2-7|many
CAWSVRRQAISYEQYF
TGTGCCTGGAGTGTACGGAGACAGGCGATATCCTACGAGCAGTACTTC
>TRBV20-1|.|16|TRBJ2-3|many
CSARILSRGYSDTQYF
TGCAGTGCTAGAATACTCTCGAGGGGCTACTCAGATACGCAGTATTTT
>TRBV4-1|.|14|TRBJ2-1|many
CASSQDVVAGEQFF
TGCGCCAGCAGCCAAGATGTCGTGGCGGGTGAGCAGTTCTTC
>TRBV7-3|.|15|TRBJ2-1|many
CASSLGTQAYNEQFF
TGTGCCAGCAGCCTAGGGACACAGGCATACAATGAGCAGTTCTTC
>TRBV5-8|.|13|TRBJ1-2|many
CASSFQGPRGYTF
TGTGCCAGCAGCTTTCAGGGGCCGCGGGGCTACACCTTC
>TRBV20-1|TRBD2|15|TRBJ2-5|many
CSAREQRGGLETQYF
TGCAGTGCTAGGGAGCAGCGGGGGGGCCTGGAGACCCAGTACTTC
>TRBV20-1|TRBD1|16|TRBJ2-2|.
CSAKRAGTGDTGELFF
TGCAGTGCTAAGAGGGCAGGGACAGGGGACACCGGGGAGCTGTTTTTT
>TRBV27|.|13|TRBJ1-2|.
CASSSAFNYGYTF
TGTGCCAGCAGCTCCGCATTTAACTATGGCTACACCTTC
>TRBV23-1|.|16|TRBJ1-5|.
CASSQSSGDSNQPQHF
TGCGCCAGCAGTCAATCCTCGGGGGATAGCAATCAGCCCCAGCATTTT